Listed here is a single T cell receptor (beta chain). The PCR was carried out with 60 Vbeta primers and 13 Jbeta primers. The assay was immunoSEQ multiplex PCR, and TCRdb's table has in-frame clones only and misses some. The table lists about 180,000 clones, 80% of them singletons. The data belong to a study of cytomegalovirus exposure and HLA in healthy donors. Sequencing was done on a sample of PBMCs. This TCR derives from a girl between 5 and 17 years old in good health and CMV-seropositive.

The CDR3 reads CASSYAASGELFF. In DNA, the CDR3 is TGTGCCAGCAGCTACGCGGCTAGCGGTGAGCTGTTTTTT. This chain connects TRBV6-6 to TRBJ2-2; 7 nucleotides align to TRBD2. The CDR3 spans 13 residues. The V gene's germline CDR1 is MNHNY and CDR2 SVGAGI (reference sequence). V lost 6 bases and J lost 11; bases outside the gene matches: 9.